This TCR beta chain is from a study of cytomegalovirus exposure and HLA in healthy donors. Findings of the study overall: Several of the most significant clusters appeared, in a later analysis, to be linked to common viral pathogens.

On this clone: Its antigen is not known.

V lost 2 bases and J 1 base, leaving 6 bases between the germline ends. Germline lookup yields CDR1 KGHSH and CDR2 LQKENI. The CDR3 contains 13 residues. PCR amplification relied on 60 Vbeta primers (plus 13 Jbeta primers). Here immunoSEQ multiplex PCR was the method, and the copy in TCRdb shows in-frame clones only, minus some. The repertoire holds around 91,000 clones, with roughly four fifths as singletons. Sequencing was carried out using PBMCs. The J gene is TRBJ2-7, the V gene TRBV18; possibly TRBD1 for D (6 bases). The clonotype originates from a woman between 40 and 50 years old in good health and CMV-seropositive. This CDR3 reads CASSPGQSYEQYF. The CDR3, as DNA: TGTGCCAGCTCACCAGGACAGTCCTACGAGCAGTACTTC.